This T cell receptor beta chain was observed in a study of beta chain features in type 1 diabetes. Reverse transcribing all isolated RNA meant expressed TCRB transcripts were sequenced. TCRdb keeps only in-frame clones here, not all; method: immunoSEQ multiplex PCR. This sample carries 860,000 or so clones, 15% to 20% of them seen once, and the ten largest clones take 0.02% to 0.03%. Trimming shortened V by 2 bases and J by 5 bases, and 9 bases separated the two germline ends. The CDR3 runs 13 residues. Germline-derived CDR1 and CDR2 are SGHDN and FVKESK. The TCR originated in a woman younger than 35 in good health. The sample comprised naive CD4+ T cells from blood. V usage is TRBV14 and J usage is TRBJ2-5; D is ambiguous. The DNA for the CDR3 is TGTGCCAGCAGCCAAAATCTCTGGGAGACCCAGTACTTC. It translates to CASSQNLWETQYF.